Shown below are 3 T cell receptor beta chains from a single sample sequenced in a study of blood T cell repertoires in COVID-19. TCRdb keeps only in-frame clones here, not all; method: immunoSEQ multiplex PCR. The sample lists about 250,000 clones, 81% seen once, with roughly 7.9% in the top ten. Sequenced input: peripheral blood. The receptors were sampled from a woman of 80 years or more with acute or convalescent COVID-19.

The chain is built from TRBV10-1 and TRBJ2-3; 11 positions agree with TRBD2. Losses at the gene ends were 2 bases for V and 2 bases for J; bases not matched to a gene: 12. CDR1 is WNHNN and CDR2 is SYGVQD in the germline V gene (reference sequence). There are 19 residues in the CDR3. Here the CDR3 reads CASSERLGLAGGYTDTQYF. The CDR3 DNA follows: TGCGCCAGCAGTGAGAGGTTGGGGCTAGCGGGAGGATACACAGATACGCAGTATTTT.

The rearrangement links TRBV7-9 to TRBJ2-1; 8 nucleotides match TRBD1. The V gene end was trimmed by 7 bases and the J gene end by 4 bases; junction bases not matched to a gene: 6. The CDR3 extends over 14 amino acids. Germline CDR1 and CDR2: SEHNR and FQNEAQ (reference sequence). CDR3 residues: CASNTGGSYNEQFF. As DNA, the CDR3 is TGTGCCAGCAATACAGGGGGGTCGTACAATGAGCAGTTCTTC. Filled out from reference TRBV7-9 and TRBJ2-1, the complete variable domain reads DTGVSQNPRHKITKRGQNVTFRCDPISEHNRLYWYRQTLGQGPEFLTYFQNEAQLEKSRLLSDRFSAERPKGSFSTLEIQRTEQGDSAMYLCASNTGGSYNEQFFGPGTRLTVL.

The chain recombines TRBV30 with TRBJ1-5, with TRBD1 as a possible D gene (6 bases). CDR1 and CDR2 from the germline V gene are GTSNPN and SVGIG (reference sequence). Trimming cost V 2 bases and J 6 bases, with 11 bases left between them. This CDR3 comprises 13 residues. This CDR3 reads CAWSSGGFQPQHF. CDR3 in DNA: TGTGCCTGGAGTAGCGGGGGCTTTCAGCCCCAGCATTTT.